The 16 T cell receptor beta chains listed next were all sequenced from one sample in a study of response to subunit inactivated influenza vaccine (dated by TCRdb to the late 2010s). The library was obtained by RT-PCR. Sequenced on an Illumina HiSeq 2500. TCRdb reprocessed the public reads (quality trimming at Q25 with fastp, clone calling with MiXCR) and kept in-frame beta chains. Entries are consolidated by CDR3 protein sequence, retaining the most common genes and DNA. The sample table holds about 530,000 distinct CDR3 sequences, of which approximately 12% were seen once. The ten most abundant clones make up approximately 10% of the sample. Sequenced here: PBMCs from blood, sampled on the day of vaccination. These receptors were taken from a middle-aged man who received an inactivated influenza vaccine. Donor details come from another sample of the same person, matched by shared clones.

Concerning this clonotype itself: The junction does not match germline at one end; this may be a read error. The V gene is TRBV5-1, the J gene TRBJ2-7; no clear D. The CDR3 length is 13 residues. CDR1 SGHRS and CDR2 YFSETQ come from the germline V gene. In nucleotides, the CDR3 is TGCGACAGCAGCCAAGCGAGGTCCTACGAGCAGTACTTC. Its protein is CDSSQARSYEQYF.

This clonotype was counted a single time. This may arise from a read error, as a much more abundant clone is one base away. The V gene is TRBV12-3 or TRBV12-4, the J gene TRBJ2-3; weak D call: TRBD2 (5 bases). Trimming cost V 1 base and J 6 bases, with 11 bases left between them. The CDR3 covers 14 residues. CDR3 residues: CASSLVVTTDTQYF. For the CDR3, the DNA is TGTGCCAGCAGTTTAGTTGTGACTACGGATACGCAGTATTTT.

The table lists this clonotype with a few counts. The chain uses TRBV6-2 or TRBV6-3 and TRBJ2-7, with D perhaps TRBD2 (5 bases). Trimming removed 5 bases at V and 7 bases at J, with 12 bases between. CDR1 and CDR2 (germline): MNHEY, SVGEGT. The CDR3 sequence is 12 residues long. The CDR3 DNA is TGTGCCAGCAGTCGACACCGGGGAGAGCAGTACTTC. This encodes CASSRHRGEQYF.

This clonotype has just a few counts. This chain links TRBV12-3 or TRBV12-4 with TRBJ2-2; a possible D gene is TRBD1 (6 bases). Trimming took 6 bases from V and 6 from J, leaving 17 bases between them. CDR3 size: 15 residues. The CDR3: CASSTTPRGPGELFF. In DNA form, the CDR3 reads TGTGCCAGCAGCACGACACCCAGGGGCCCCGGGGAGCTGTTTTTT.

V gene TRBV12-3 or TRBV12-4 combines with J gene TRBJ1-2, with TRBD1 matching over 7 bases. The CDR3 contains 16 residues. Trimming took 1 base from V and 1 from J; bases not matched to a gene: 6. CDR3 in DNA: TGTGCCAGCAGTTTAGTCCAGGCAGGGGGTAACTATGGCTACACCTTC. This translates into CASSLVQAGGNYGYTF.

The CDR3 sequence: CASSLRDLRDSNYGYTF. CDR3 DNA sequence: TGTGCCAGCAGCCTTCGCGACCTCCGGGACAGTAACTATGGCTACACCTTC. The chain uses TRBV9 and TRBJ1-2, with 7 bases aligning to TRBD1. The CDR3 loop spans 17 amino acids. J gave up 1 base and V 4 bases, and 13 bases lay outside the gene matches. The V gene's germline CDR1 is SGDLS and CDR2 YYNGEE.

The rearrangement joins TRBV28 to TRBJ2-3, with 8 bases aligning to TRBD1. The CDR3 length is 19 residues. V trimming: 4 bases; J trimming: 0 bases; junction bases outside the gene matches: 15. CDR1 MDHEN and CDR2 SYDVKM come from the germline V gene. The CDR3 coding sequence is TGTGCCAGCAGTTCACAAGGGACAGGCCAAACGGATAGCACAGATACGCAGTATTTT. Translating it yields CASSSQGTGQTDSTDTQYF. Drawing the rest from reference TRBV28 and TRBJ2-3, the complete variable domain is DVKVTQSSRYLVKRTGEKVFLECVQDMDHENMFWYRQDPGLGLRLIYFSYDVKMKEKGDIPEGYSVSREKKERFSLILESASTNQTSMYLCASSSQGTGQTDSTDTQYFGPGTRLTVL.

This clonotype was found many times. The V and J genes are TRBV25-1 and TRBJ2-1; D is tentatively TRBD1 or TRBD2 (5 bases each). Trimming pared 8 bases from V and 5 bases from J, leaving 16 bases between. CDR1 MGHDK and CDR2 SYGVNS come from the germline V gene. The CDR3 totals 14 residues. CDR3 loop: CASHGMGPNNEQFF. The CDR3 DNA reads TGTGCCAGCCACGGGATGGGGCCTAACAATGAGCAGTTCTTC.

Ten or more counts support this clonotype. The rearrangement uses TRBV29-1 and TRBJ2-3; D unclear. There are 14 residues in the CDR3. V was cut by 6 bases and J by 0 bases, with 13 bases left in between. Looked up from germline, CDR1 is SQVTM and CDR2 is ANQGSEA. CDR3 amino acids: CSVSHRASTDTQYF. For the CDR3, the DNA is TGCAGCGTATCACACAGAGCTAGCACAGATACGCAGTATTTT.

This sequence joins TRBV12-3 or TRBV12-4 and TRBJ1-2; maybe TRBD1 (5 bases). Trimming shortened V by 5 bases and J by 4 bases, and 11 bases separated the two germline ends. The CDR3 consists of 13 residues. This chain's CDR3 is CASSAGRFYGYTF. DNA of the CDR3: TGTGCCAGCAGTGCGGGACGGTTCTATGGCTACACCTTC.

This clonotype was recorded a few times. The chain links TRBV6-1 to TRBJ1-1, with D maybe TRBD1 (5 bases). The CDR3 length is 13 residues. The germline V and J ends were trimmed by 6 bases and 0 bases, with 8 bases remaining between them. Germline CDR1 MNHNS, CDR2 SASEGT. The CDR3 region has the DNA TGTGCCAGCAGATTGGGGGTGAACACTGAAGCTTTCTTT. Translating it yields CASRLGVNTEAFF.

This clonotype was detected a few times. The chain is built from TRBV12-3 or TRBV12-4 and TRBJ2-4; D may be TRBD2 (6 bases). The V end was cut by 6 bases, the J end by 3 bases, with 18 bases between. The CDR3 is made up of 16 amino acids. The CDR3 region is CASRPRLGEDKNIQYF. CDR3 in DNA: TGTGCCAGCAGACCCCGACTAGGGGAGGACAAAAACATTCAGTACTTC.

This clonotype was counted a few times. The rearrangement joins TRBV12-3 or TRBV12-4 to TRBJ2-7; weak D call: TRBD2 (5 bases). The CDR3 length is 13 residues. Trimming left V 8 bases short and J 3 bases short, with 14 bases between. The CDR3 loop reads CASAVNGGYEQYF. The CDR3 DNA is TGTGCCAGCGCGGTTAACGGAGGCTACGAGCAGTACTTC.

V and J are TRBV18 and TRBJ2-1; TRBD2 might be the D (6 bases). This CDR3 has 14 amino acids. The V gene's germline CDR1 is KGHSH and CDR2 LQKENI. V lost 4 bases and J lost 0, with 7 bases in between. DNA for the CDR3: TGTGCCAGCTCACTAGCGGCCTCCTACAATGAGCAGTTCTTC. Protein product: CASSLAASYNEQFF.

This clonotype was detected ten times or more. V gene TRBV20-1 combines with J gene TRBJ2-3; D might be TRBD1 (6 bases). V was trimmed by 0 bases and J by 6 bases, leaving 13 bases between them. This CDR3 is built from 14 residues. CDR1 and CDR2 (germline): DFQATT, SNEGSKA (reference sequence). CDR3 region: CSARDNRVPDTQYF. The CDR3 DNA sequence: TGCAGTGCTAGAGACAACAGGGTACCGGATACGCAGTATTTT.

This clonotype occurred many times. The V call is TRBV28, the J call TRBJ1-5; TRBD1 matches at 8 bases. V was clipped by 5 bases and J by 5 bases; unmatched bases: 17. Germline loops: CDR1 MDHEN, CDR2 SYDVKM. The CDR3 runs to 18 residues. The CDR3 here is CASSRLGQTGVEYQPQHF. The DNA of the CDR3 is TGTGCCAGCAGTCGGCTGGGCCAGACAGGGGTTGAATATCAGCCCCAGCATTTT. Full variable domain (rest looked up from reference TRBV28 and TRBJ1-5): DVKVTQSSRYLVKRTGEKVFLECVQDMDHENMFWYRQDPGLGLRLIYFSYDVKMKEKGDIPEGYSVSREKKERFSLILESASTNQTSMYLCASSRLGQTGVEYQPQHFGDGTRLSIL.